A single sample is the source of the 18 T cell receptor beta chains below, sequenced in a study of cytomegalovirus exposure and HLA in healthy donors. With 60 Vbeta and 13 Jbeta primers, the PCR was carried out. The method was immunoSEQ multiplex PCR; TCRdb's version includes in-frame clones alone and lacks a portion of them. The sample has approximately 190,000 clones, 81% seen once. Sequencing was carried out using PBMCs. The receptors derive from a man aged 40-49 years in good health and CMV-seropositive.

This clone has more than one count but fewer than ten. This chain links TRBV7-2 with TRBJ2-7, with 7 bases aligning to TRBD1. CDR1 is SGHTA and CDR2 is FQGNSA in the germline V gene. V dropped 5 bases and J dropped 0; count of bases not matched to a gene: 7. The CDR3 covers 15 residues. The CDR3 DNA sequence: TGTGCCAGCAGCCCGTTGGACAGGAGCTCCTACGAGCAGTACTTC. Amino acid sequence: CASSPLDRSSYEQYF.

The CDR3 sequence is CASSGQGALSEKLFF. CDR3 bases: TGTGCCAGCAGTGGACAGGGGGCGCTTAGTGAAAAACTGTTTTTT. The rearrangement uses TRBV6-1 and TRBJ1-4, with 10 bases identical to TRBD1. This CDR3 spans 15 amino acids. Germline-derived CDR1 and CDR2 are MNHNS and SASEGT. Losses at the gene ends were 4 bases for V and 7 bases for J; bases not matched to a gene: 6.

The J gene is TRBJ2-7, the V gene TRBV27, with 7 nucleotides matching TRBD1. CDR1 is MNHEY, CDR2 SMNVEV, per germline (reference sequence). The CDR3 is 15 amino acids. With V trimmed by 0 bases and J by 7 bases, 9 bases remained unmatched. The CDR3 nucleotides read TGTGCCAGCAGTTTATCCTGGGACAGCGCCCGGGAGCAGTACTTC. This encodes CASSLSWDSAREQYF.

V and J are TRBV4-3 and TRBJ2-2; TRBD2 matches 10 bases. The germline V gene has CDR1 LGHNA and CDR2 YSLEER. The trim removed 1 base at V and 7 bases at J, leaving 12 bases unmatched. The CDR3 consists of 18 residues. The CDR3: CASSQGFLAGDLGGELFF. CDR3 DNA sequence: TGCGCCAGCAGCCAAGGGTTTCTAGCGGGAGATCTTGGCGGGGAGCTGTTTTTT.

The genes are TRBV15 and TRBJ2-7; TRBD2 matches 7 bases. With 0 bases clipped from V and 4 bases from J, the junction kept 3 bases outside the gene matches. Germline V CDR1 and CDR2: LNHNV, YYDKDF (reference sequence). The CDR3 consists of 14 residues. CDR3 nucleotides: TGTGCCACCAGCAGAGACCGACTAGCTTACGAGCAGTACTTC. Translation: CATSRDRLAYEQYF.

This clone was picked up a small number of times. The chain combines TRBV5-4 with TRBJ1-5, with a weak D call TRBD1 (6 bases). Trimming pared 1 base from V and 5 bases from J, leaving 13 bases between. CDR1 and CDR2 (germline): SGHNT, YYREEE (reference sequence). CDR3 size: 15 residues. The CDR3 is CASSLRGTSDQPQHF. The CDR3 nucleotides are TGTGCCAGCAGCTTGAGGGGGACAAGCGATCAGCCCCAGCATTTT. The full variable domain, rest sourced from reference TRBV5-4 and TRBJ1-5, is ETGVTQSPTHLIKTRGQQVTLRCSSQSGHNTVSWYQQALGQGPQFIFQYYREEENGRGNFPPRFSGLQFPNYSSELNVNALELDDSALYLCASSLRGTSDQPQHFGDGTRLSIL.

This clone appeared a few times. The chain links TRBV2 to TRBJ1-1; unclear D gene. The length of the CDR3 is 10 residues. Deletions cut 8 bases from V and 8 bases from J, with 9 bases between. The germline V gene has CDR1 SNHLY and CDR2 FYNNEI. DNA of the CDR3: TGTGCCAGCGCAGTCTCGGAAGCTTTCTTT. Translated: CASAVSEAFF.

V gene TRBV7-9 combines with J gene TRBJ1-1, with no clear D. CDR3 size: 13 residues. Trimming removed 1 base from V and 3 bases from J, with 6 bases in between. The germline CDR1 and CDR2 sequences are SEHNR and FQNEAQ (reference sequence). The CDR3 DNA reads as TGTGCCAGCAGCTTAGAAAGAGACACTGAAGCTTTCTTT. Translated: CASSLERDTEAFF.

The chain employs TRBV6-5 and TRBJ2-5; TRBD2 aligns across 9 bases. Trimming cost V 5 bases and J 0 bases; bases outside gene matches: 4. The CDR3 runs to 15 residues. The V gene's germline CDR1 is MNHEY and CDR2 SVGAGI. The CDR3 DNA reads TGTGCCAGCAGTCCCGCGGGGGGGGACCAAGAGACCCAGTACTTC. Its translation: CASSPAGGDQETQYF.

Here the CDR3 DNA reads TGTGCCAGCAGCTTCAGGGTAGGTGACGAGCAGTACTTC. Residues: CASSFRVGDEQYF. The rearrangement joins TRBV7-2 to TRBJ2-7; D perhaps matches TRBD1 (5 bases). The CDR3 consists of 13 residues. Germline CDR1 reads SGHTA; CDR2 reads FQGNSA. Trimming shortened V by 3 bases and J by 5 bases, and 11 bases separated the two germline ends.

Points on this clone: The junction differs from germline at one of its ends, possibly a read error. The chain employs TRBV7-9 and TRBJ2-7; maybe TRBD2 (6 bases). The germline CDR1 and CDR2 sequences are SEHNR and FQNEAQ (reference sequence). The CDR3 is 14 residues long. In DNA, the CDR3 is TGTTCCAGCAGCTTAGGTAGCGGCACCTACGAGCAGTACTTC. This translates into CSSSLGSGTYEQYF.

A few counts support this clone. The chain uses TRBV11-2 and TRBJ2-7, with TRBD1 identical over 11 bases. Germline CDR1 SGHAT, CDR2 FQNNGV. The V and J ends lost 1 base and 2 bases, in that order; junction bases with no gene match: 4. This CDR3 region has 16 residues. The CDR3 DNA is TGTGCCAGCAGCTTAGGCATGGGACAGGGGGCCTACGAGCAGTACTTC. This gives the protein CASSLGMGQGAYEQYF.

The V gene is TRBV7-9, the J gene TRBJ2-7, with TRBD1 identical over 9 bases. This CDR3 is built from 15 residues. The trim removed 7 bases at V and 2 bases at J, leaving 9 bases unmatched. Looked up from germline, CDR1 is SEHNR and CDR2 is FQNEAQ (reference sequence). The CDR3 reads CASTPEGQGTYEQYF. In DNA form, the CDR3 reads TGTGCCAGCACTCCGGAGGGACAGGGAACCTACGAGCAGTACTTC.

About this clone: The sample holds other DNA sequences that translate to the same CDR3. CDR3 protein: CASSSGLAGAEETQYF. Here the CDR3 DNA reads TGTGCCAGCAGCTCGGGACTAGCGGGGGCGGAAGAGACCCAGTACTTC. The V gene is TRBV7-3, the J gene TRBJ2-5; 14 nucleotides align to TRBD2. This CDR3 has 16 amino acids. From germline, CDR1 is SGHTA and CDR2 FQGTGA. V was clipped by 4 bases and J by 3 bases; unmatched bases: 4.

This rearrangement joins TRBV5-1 to TRBJ2-5; 7 nucleotides match TRBD1. The CDR3 is 13 amino acids. Per germline, CDR1 SGHRS and CDR2 YFSETQ. V lost 5 bases to trimming and J lost 5 bases; unmatched junction nucleotides: 6. This chain's CDR3 is CASRRTGRETQYF. The CDR3 DNA follows: TGCGCCAGCAGGCGGACAGGCAGGGAGACCCAGTACTTC.

Only a few counts were recorded for this clone. V usage is TRBV7-3 and J usage is TRBJ1-1, with D possibly matching TRBD1 (5 bases). Germline CDR1 is SGHTA and CDR2 is FQGTGA. The CDR3 is made up of 13 amino acids. Trimming took off 6 bases at V and 0 bases at J, with 8 bases between the two ends. The DNA for the CDR3 is TGTGCCAGCAGGCTGACAGTGAACACTGAAGCTTTCTTT. Protein: CASRLTVNTEAFF.

This rearrangement joins TRBV28 to TRBJ2-7; 12 bases fit TRBD2. The V segment lost 4 bases and the J segment 4 bases; nucleotides outside the gene matches: 2. There are 14 residues in the CDR3. CDR1 and CDR2 (germline): MDHEN, SYDVKM. CDR3 region: CASSWTSGVYEQYF. Here the CDR3 DNA reads TGTGCCAGCAGTTGGACTAGCGGGGTTTACGAGCAGTACTTC.

The CDR3 sequence: CASSLGQGSGYTF. In DNA, the CDR3 is TGTGCCAGCAGTTTAGGACAGGGGAGTGGCTACACCTTC. The V and J genes are TRBV27 and TRBJ1-2; 9 nucleotides agree with TRBD1. Trimming removed 2 bases from V and 7 bases from J; junction bases left unmatched: 2. The CDR3 length is 13 residues. The V gene's germline CDR1 is MNHEY and CDR2 SMNVEV (reference sequence).